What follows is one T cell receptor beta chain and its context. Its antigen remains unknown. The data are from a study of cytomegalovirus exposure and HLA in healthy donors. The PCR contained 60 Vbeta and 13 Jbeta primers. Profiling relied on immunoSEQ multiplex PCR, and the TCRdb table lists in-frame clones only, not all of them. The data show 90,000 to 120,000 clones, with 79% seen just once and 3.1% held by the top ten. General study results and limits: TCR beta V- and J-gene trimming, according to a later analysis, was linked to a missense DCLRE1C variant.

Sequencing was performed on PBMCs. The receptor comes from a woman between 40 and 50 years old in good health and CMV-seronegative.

Here the CDR3 reads CASSSRTFGDTEAFF. In nucleotides, the CDR3 is TGTGCCAGCAGCTCTAGGACTTTTGGGGACACTGAAGCTTTCTTT. This chain uses TRBV5-4 with TRBJ1-1; D not resolved. Germline CDR1 is SGHNT and CDR2 is YYREEE (reference sequence). V lost 3 bases to trimming and J lost 3 bases, with 15 bases between them. The CDR3 covers 15 residues.